This passage covers 4 T cell receptor beta chains from one sample sequenced in a study of T-cell memory formation after mild COVID-19. TCRdb re-called the 5' RACE reads with MiXCR, one entry per CDR3 protein. The sample records fewer than 350,000 distinct CDR3 sequences, 13% to 15% being singletons. Sequenced material: PBMCs or a T cell subset sorted from them (not recorded which). The receptors originated from a man younger than 35 who had mild COVID-19 (a few samples of this study predate the infection). Cell type and time point are not known.

The chain employs TRBV20-1 and TRBJ2-7; TRBD1 is a possible D gene (6 bases). This CDR3 region has 13 residues. Trimming cost V 0 bases and J 4 bases, with 10 bases left between them. Germline assignment: CDR1 DFQATT and CDR2 SNEGSKA (reference sequence). The CDR3 DNA reads as TGCAGTGCTAGAGATCCCAGGGGATACGAGCAGTACTTC. Residues: CSARDPRGYEQYF.

This rearrangement joins TRBV5-1 to TRBJ1-2; 7 bases are shared with TRBD1. V lost 4 bases and J lost 5; bases outside the gene matches: 14. This CDR3 contains 16 residues. In germline, CDR1 is SGHRS, CDR2 YFSETQ. CDR3: CASSAPGQPNSYGYTF. Here the CDR3 DNA reads TGCGCCAGCAGCGCGCCGGGACAGCCAAACTCGTATGGCTACACCTTC.

The J gene is TRBJ2-5, the V gene TRBV9, with no clear D. The CDR3 is 13 amino acids. Germline V gene lookup returns CDR1 SGDLS and CDR2 YYNGEE. V was trimmed by 0 bases and J by 2 bases, leaving 5 bases between them. The CDR3 bases are TGTGCCAGCAGCGTAGTAGGACAAGAGACCCAGTACTTC. This encodes CASSVVGQETQYF.

This clonotype was seen a few times. The CDR3 spells CASRISTSGGYQETQYF. Written as DNA, the CDR3 is TGTGCCAGCCGTATATCGACTAGCGGGGGGTACCAAGAGACCCAGTACTTC. V and J are TRBV12-3 or TRBV12-4 and TRBJ2-5, with TRBD2 matching 13 bases. The CDR3 runs 17 residues. Trimming at V came to 8 bases and at J to 0 bases, leaving 9 bases not matched to a gene.